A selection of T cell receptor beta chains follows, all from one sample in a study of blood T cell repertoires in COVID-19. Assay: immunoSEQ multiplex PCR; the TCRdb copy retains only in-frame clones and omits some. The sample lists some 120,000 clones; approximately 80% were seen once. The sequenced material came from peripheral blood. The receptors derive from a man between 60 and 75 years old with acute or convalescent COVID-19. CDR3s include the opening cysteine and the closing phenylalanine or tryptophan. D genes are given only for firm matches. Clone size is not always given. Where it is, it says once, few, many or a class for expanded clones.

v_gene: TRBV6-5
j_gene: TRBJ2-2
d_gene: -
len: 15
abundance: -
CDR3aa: CASYSLGENTGELFF
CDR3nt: TGTGCCAGCTATTCTCTGGGAGAAAACACCGGGGAGCTGTTTTTT

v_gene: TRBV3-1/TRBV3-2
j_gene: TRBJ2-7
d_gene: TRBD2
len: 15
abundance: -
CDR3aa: CASSPTSGWLGEQYF
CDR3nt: TGTGCCAGCAGCCCTACTAGCGGATGGCTGGGGGAGCAGTACTTC

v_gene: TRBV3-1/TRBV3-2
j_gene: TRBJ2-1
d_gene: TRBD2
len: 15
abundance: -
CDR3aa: CASSQPLAGGNEQFF
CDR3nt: TGTGCCAGCAGCCAACCACTAGCGGGAGGCAATGAGCAGTTCTTC

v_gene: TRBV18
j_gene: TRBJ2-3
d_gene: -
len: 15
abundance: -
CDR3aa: CASSVSSGGTDTQYF
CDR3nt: TGTGCCAGCTCAGTTTCCTCCGGGGGCACAGATACGCAGTATTTT

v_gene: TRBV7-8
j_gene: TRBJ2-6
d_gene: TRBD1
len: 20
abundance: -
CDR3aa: CASSLTYPTGRFSGANVLTF
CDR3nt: TGTGCCAGCAGCTTAACGTATCCGACAGGGAGATTCTCTGGGGCCAACGTCCTGACTTTC

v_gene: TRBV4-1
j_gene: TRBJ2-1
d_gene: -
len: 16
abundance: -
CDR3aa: CASSQDWPAGHNEQFF
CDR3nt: TGCGCCAGCAGCCAAGATTGGCCAGCGGGTCACAATGAGCAGTTCTTC

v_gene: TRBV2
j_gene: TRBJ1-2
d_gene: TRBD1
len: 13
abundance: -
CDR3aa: CASREGTGDAYTF
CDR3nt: TGTGCCAGCAGGGAGGGGACAGGGGACGCCTACACCTTC

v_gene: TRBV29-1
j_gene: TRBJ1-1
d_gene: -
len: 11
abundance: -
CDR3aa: CSVEGSTEAFF
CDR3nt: TGCAGCGTTGAAGGCAGCACTGAAGCTTTCTTT

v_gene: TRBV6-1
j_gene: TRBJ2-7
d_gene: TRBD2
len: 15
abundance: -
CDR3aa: CASREAGTSAYEQYF
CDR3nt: TGTGCCAGCAGAGAAGCCGGGACTAGCGCCTACGAGCAGTACTTC

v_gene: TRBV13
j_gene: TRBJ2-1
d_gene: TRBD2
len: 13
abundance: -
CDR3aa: CASSSLADNEQFF
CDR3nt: TGTGCCAGCAGTTCCCTAGCGGACAATGAGCAGTTCTTC

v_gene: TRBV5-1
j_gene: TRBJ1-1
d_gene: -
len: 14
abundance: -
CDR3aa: CASSLEGVKTEAFF
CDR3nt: TGCGCCAGCAGCTTGGAGGGGGTGAAAACTGAAGCTTTCTTT

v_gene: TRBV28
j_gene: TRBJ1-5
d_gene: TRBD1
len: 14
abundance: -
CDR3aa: CASRHRGWGQPQHF
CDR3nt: TGTGCCAGCCGTCACAGGGGCTGGGGCCAGCCCCAGCATTTT

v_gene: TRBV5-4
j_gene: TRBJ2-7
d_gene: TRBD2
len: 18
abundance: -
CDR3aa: CASSLNHSGGTSLPEQYF
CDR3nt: TGTGCCAGCAGCCTCAACCACTCGGGGGGGACTAGCCTCCCCGAGCAGTACTTC

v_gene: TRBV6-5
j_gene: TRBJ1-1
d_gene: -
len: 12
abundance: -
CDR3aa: CATMRVGGRAFF
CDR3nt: TGTGCCACCATGAGAGTGGGGGGGAGAGCTTTCTTT

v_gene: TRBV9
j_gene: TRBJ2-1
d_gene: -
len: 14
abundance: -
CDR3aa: CASSVAGPGDEQFF
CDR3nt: TGTGCCAGCAGCGTAGCAGGGCCTGGGGATGAGCAGTTCTTC

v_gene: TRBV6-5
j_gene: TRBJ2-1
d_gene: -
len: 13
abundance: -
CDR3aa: CASTSSVHNEQFF
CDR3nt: TGTGCCAGCACCAGTTCTGTCCACAATGAGCAGTTCTTC

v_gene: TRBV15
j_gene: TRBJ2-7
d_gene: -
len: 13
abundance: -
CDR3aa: CATSRDRSYEQYF
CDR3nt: TGTGCCACCAGCAGGGACAGATCCTACGAGCAGTACTTC

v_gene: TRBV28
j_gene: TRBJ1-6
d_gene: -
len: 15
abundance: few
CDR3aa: CASLGGAPDNSPLHF
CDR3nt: TGTGCCAGCCTGGGGGGGGCGCCTGATAATTCACCCCTCCACTTT

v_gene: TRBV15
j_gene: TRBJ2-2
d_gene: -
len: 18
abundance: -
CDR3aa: CATSRERVGGVRSGELFF
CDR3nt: TGTGCCACCAGCAGAGAAAGGGTAGGCGGGGTCAGATCCGGGGAGCTGTTTTTT

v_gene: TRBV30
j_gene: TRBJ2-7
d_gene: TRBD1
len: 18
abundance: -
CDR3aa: CAWSSLDWGRGLSYEQYF
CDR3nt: TGTGCCTGGAGTTCTCTAGATTGGGGCAGGGGGCTCTCCTACGAGCAGTACTTC

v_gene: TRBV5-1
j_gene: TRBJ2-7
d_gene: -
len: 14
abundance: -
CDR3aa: CASSPHLTTYEQYF
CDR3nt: TGCGCCAGCAGCCCTCACCTTACTACCTACGAGCAGTACTTC

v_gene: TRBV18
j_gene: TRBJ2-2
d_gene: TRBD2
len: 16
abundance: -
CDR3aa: CASSPAGGPNTGELFF
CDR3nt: TGTGCCAGCTCACCTGCGGGAGGGCCGAACACCGGGGAGCTGTTTTTT

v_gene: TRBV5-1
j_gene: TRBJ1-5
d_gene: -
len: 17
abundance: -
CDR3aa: CASNTQRDSSWDQPQHF
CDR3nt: TGCGCCAGCAACACTCAAAGGGACTCATCCTGGGATCAGCCCCAGCATTTT

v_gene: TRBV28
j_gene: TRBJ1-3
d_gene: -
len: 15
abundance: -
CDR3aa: CASSHRRGAGNTIYF
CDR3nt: TGTGCCAGCAGCCACCGACGGGGGGCTGGAAACACCATATATTTT

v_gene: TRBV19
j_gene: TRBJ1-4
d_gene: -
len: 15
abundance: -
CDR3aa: CASSSLIATNEKLFF
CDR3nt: TGTGCCAGTAGTTCCTTGATAGCAACTAATGAAAAACTGTTTTTT

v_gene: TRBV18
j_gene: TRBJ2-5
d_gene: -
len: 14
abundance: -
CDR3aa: CASSPPDTSGTQYF
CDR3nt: TGTGCCAGCTCACCACCGGACACCTCGGGGACCCAGTACTTC

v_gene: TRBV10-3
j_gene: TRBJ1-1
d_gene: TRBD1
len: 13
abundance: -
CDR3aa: CAIRKQGADEAFF
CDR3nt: TGTGCCATCAGAAAACAGGGGGCTGATGAAGCTTTCTTT

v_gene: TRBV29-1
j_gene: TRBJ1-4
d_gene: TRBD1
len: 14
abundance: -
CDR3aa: CSVRETGLFEKLFF
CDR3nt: TGCAGCGTGCGCGAGACAGGGTTATTTGAAAAACTGTTTTTT

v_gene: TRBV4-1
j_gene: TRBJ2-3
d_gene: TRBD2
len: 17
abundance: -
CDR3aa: CASSQILAGASTDTQYF
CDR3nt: TGCGCCAGCAGCCAAATCCTAGCGGGAGCCAGCACAGATACGCAGTATTTT

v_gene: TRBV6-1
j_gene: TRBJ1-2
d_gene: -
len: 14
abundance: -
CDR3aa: CASSEAGRNYGYTF
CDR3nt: TGTGCCAGCAGTGAAGCGGGCAGGAACTATGGCTACACCTTC

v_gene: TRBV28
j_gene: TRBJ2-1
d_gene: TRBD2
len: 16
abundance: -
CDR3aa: CASSPSGLADYNEQFF
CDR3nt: TGTGCCAGCAGCCCCTCAGGACTAGCGGACTACAATGAGCAGTTCTTC

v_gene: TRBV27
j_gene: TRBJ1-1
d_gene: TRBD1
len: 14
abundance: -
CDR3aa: CASSHRQGNTEAFF
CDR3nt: TGTGCCAGCAGCCACAGACAGGGGAACACTGAAGCTTTCTTT

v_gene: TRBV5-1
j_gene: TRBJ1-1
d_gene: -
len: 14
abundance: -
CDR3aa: CASSPARRFAEAFF
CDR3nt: TGCGCCAGCAGCCCTGCGAGGCGGTTCGCTGAAGCTTTCTTT

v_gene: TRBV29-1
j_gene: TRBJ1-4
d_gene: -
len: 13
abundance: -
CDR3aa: CSVGQVPNEKLFF
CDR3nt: TGCAGCGTTGGACAGGTCCCTAATGAAAAACTGTTTTTT

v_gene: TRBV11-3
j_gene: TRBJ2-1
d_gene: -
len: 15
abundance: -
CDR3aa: CASSLFSGSYNEQFF
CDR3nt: TGTGCCAGCAGCTTATTTAGCGGATCCTACAATGAGCAGTTCTTC

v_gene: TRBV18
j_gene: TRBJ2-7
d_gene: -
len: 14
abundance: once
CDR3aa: CASSPNSGFSEQYF
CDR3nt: TGTGCCAGCTCACCAAACTCCGGGTTTTCCGAGCAGTACTTC

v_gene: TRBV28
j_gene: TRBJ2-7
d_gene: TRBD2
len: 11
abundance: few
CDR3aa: CASSLAGAQYF
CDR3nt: TGTGCCAGCAGTTTAGCGGGAGCGCAGTACTTC

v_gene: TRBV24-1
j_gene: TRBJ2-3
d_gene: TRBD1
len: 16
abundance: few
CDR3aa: CATSDLRAGGRDTQYF
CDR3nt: TGTGCCACCAGTGATTTGCGTGCAGGGGGTAGAGATACGCAGTATTTT

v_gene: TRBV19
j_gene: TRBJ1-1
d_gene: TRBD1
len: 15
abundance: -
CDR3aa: CASSMEQGAHTEAFF
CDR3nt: TGTGCCAGTAGTATGGAACAGGGGGCCCACACTGAAGCTTTCTTT

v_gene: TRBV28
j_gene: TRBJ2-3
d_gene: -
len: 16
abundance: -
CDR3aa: CASSFLDGQLTDTQYF
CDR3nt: TGTGCCAGCAGTTTCCTCGACGGACAGCTCACAGATACGCAGTATTTT

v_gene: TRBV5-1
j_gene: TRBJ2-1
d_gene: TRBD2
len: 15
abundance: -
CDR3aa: CASSRGERETNEQFF
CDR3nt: TGCGCCAGCAGCCGGGGGGAGAGGGAGACAAATGAGCAGTTCTTC

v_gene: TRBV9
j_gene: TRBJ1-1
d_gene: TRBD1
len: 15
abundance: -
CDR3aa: CASSAGTGGFTEAFF
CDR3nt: TGTGCCAGCAGCGCAGGGACAGGGGGCTTCACTGAAGCTTTCTTT

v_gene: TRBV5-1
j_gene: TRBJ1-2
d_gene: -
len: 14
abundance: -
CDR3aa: CASSFIVGSHGYTF
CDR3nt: TGCGCCAGCAGCTTTATTGTGGGTAGCCATGGCTACACCTTC

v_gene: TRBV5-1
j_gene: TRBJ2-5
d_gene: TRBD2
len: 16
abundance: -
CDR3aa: CASSSGTSGAVETQYF
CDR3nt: TGCGCCAGCAGCTCCGGGACTAGCGGGGCCGTAGAGACCCAGTACTTC